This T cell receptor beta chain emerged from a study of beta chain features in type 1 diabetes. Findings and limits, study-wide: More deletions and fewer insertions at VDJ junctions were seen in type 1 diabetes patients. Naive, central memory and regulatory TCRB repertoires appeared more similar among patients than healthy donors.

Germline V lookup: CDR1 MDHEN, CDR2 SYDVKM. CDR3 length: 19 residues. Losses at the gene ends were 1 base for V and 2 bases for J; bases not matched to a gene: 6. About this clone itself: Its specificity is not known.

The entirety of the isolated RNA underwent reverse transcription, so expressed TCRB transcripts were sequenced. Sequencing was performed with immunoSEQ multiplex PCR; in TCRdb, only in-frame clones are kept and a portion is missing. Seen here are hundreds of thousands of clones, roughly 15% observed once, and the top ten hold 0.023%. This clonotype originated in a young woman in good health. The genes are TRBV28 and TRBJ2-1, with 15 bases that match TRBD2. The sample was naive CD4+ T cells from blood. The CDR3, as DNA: TGTGCCAGCAGTTTATTGGGACTAGCGGGAGGAGGTACCTACAATGAGCAGTTCTTC. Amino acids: CASSLLGLAGGGTYNEQFF.